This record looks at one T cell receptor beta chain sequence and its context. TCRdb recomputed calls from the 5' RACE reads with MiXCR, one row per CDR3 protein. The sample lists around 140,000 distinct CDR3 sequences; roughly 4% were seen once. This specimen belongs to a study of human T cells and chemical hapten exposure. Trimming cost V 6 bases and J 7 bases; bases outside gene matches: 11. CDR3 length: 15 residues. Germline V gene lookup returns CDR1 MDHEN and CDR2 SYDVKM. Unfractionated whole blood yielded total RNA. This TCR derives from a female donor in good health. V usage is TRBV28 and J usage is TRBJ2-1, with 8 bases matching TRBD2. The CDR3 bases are TGTGCCAGCAGCTCCGGGACTAGAGTACGGAATGAGCAGTTCTTC. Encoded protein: CASSSGTRVRNEQFF.